Listed below are T cell receptor beta chains from one sample, sequenced in a study of control samples from healthy donors and cancer patients. TCRdb keeps only in-frame clones here, not all; method: immunoSEQ multiplex PCR. This sample yields under 85,000 clones, of which about 93% are seen a single time; around 6.5% belongs to the top ten. Sequencing was carried out using blood. Every receptor here comes from a woman aged 35 to 49 in good health. Each CDR3 is given with its conserved first and last residue. A D gene is named only where the DNA matches it firmly. Clone size is not always given. Where it is, it says once, few, many or a class for expanded clones.

clone_size: -; d_call: -; j_call: TRBJ2-5; v_call: TRBV28; cdr3_nt: TGTGCCAGCACCCGGCGTCTGGGGCGCCACGGGGAGACCCAGTACTTC; cdr3_aa: CASTRRLGRHGETQYF
clone_size: few; d_call: -; j_call: TRBJ2-7; v_call: TRBV2; cdr3_nt: TGTGCCAGCAGGGGGGAGTACGAGCAGTACTTC; cdr3_aa: CASRGEYEQYF
clone_size: -; d_call: -; j_call: TRBJ1-1; v_call: TRBV11-2; cdr3_nt: TGTGCCAGCAGCCTTACAGGGTCGGGCACTGAAGCTTTCTTT; cdr3_aa: CASSLTGSGTEAFF
clone_size: -; d_call: -; j_call: TRBJ1-2; v_call: TRBV6-5; cdr3_nt: TGTGCCAGCAGTTTTGGGGGGTTGATCGAGGGCTACACCTTC; cdr3_aa: CASSFGGLIEGYTF
clone_size: -; d_call: -; j_call: TRBJ2-1; v_call: TRBV12-1; cdr3_nt: TGTGCCAGCAGCTTTAGGACAGTCTCCTACAATGAGCAGTTCTTC; cdr3_aa: CASSFRTVSYNEQFF
clone_size: -; d_call: -; j_call: TRBJ2-3; v_call: TRBV3-1/TRBV3-2; cdr3_nt: TGTGCCAGCAGTAAAATAAACCTGGGGGGGGGCGATGATACGCAGTATTTT; cdr3_aa: CASSKINLGGGDDTQYF
clone_size: -; d_call: -; j_call: TRBJ2-7; v_call: TRBV19; cdr3_nt: TGTGCCTGTAGACCTCGGTGGGATGGACACGAGCAGTACTTC; cdr3_aa: CACRPRWDGHEQYF
clone_size: -; d_call: -; j_call: TRBJ2-7; v_call: TRBV6-5; cdr3_nt: TGTGCCAGCACCCGGGACAACACCTACGAGCAGTACTTC; cdr3_aa: CASTRDNTYEQYF
clone_size: -; d_call: -; j_call: TRBJ2-1; v_call: TRBV5-1; cdr3_nt: TGCGCCAGCAGCTTGGGTCAATGGGACTCTAATGAGCAGTTCTTC; cdr3_aa: CASSLGQWDSNEQFF
clone_size: -; d_call: TRBD1; j_call: TRBJ1-1; v_call: TRBV2; cdr3_nt: TGTGCCAGCAACCTGGGACAGGGGAACACTGAAGCTTTCTTT; cdr3_aa: CASNLGQGNTEAFF
clone_size: -; d_call: TRBD2; j_call: TRBJ2-1; v_call: TRBV9; cdr3_nt: TGTGCCAGCAGCGTATGGACTAGCGGGGGTGTCTACAATGAGCAGTTCTTC; cdr3_aa: CASSVWTSGGVYNEQFF
clone_size: -; d_call: TRBD1; j_call: TRBJ1-2; v_call: TRBV28; cdr3_nt: TGTGCCAGCAGTCCAACCGGGACAGGGGGCTGGGGCTATGGCTACACCTTC; cdr3_aa: CASSPTGTGGWGYGYTF
clone_size: -; d_call: -; j_call: TRBJ1-4; v_call: TRBV2; cdr3_nt: TGTGCCAGCCGTAGGGGGGCCAATGAAAAACTGTTTTTT; cdr3_aa: CASRRGANEKLFF
clone_size: -; d_call: -; j_call: TRBJ1-1; v_call: TRBV15; cdr3_nt: TGTGCCACCAGCAGCGTTAACACTGAAGCTTTCTTT; cdr3_aa: CATSSVNTEAFF
clone_size: few; d_call: -; j_call: TRBJ1-1; v_call: TRBV11-2; cdr3_nt: TGTGCCAGCAGCTACGACGGAATACTCATGAACACTGAAGCTTTCTTT; cdr3_aa: CASSYDGILMNTEAFF
clone_size: -; d_call: -; j_call: TRBJ2-2; v_call: TRBV7-8; cdr3_nt: TGTGCCACTCCCGGTCTGTGGGGTTCTGGGGAGCTGTTTTTT; cdr3_aa: CATPGLWGSGELFF
clone_size: -; d_call: -; j_call: TRBJ2-2; v_call: TRBV24-1; cdr3_nt: TGTGCCACCGGGAGAGACACCGGGGAGCTGTTTTTT; cdr3_aa: CATGRDTGELFF
clone_size: -; d_call: TRBD1; j_call: TRBJ1-2; v_call: TRBV18; cdr3_nt: TGTGCCAGCTCACCTAACAGGGGGGGAGACTATGGCTACACCTTC; cdr3_aa: CASSPNRGGDYGYTF
clone_size: -; d_call: -; j_call: TRBJ2-7; v_call: TRBV5-5; cdr3_nt: TGTGCCAGCAGCCCTGCGCTCGAGCAGTACTTC; cdr3_aa: CASSPALEQYF
clone_size: -; d_call: -; j_call: TRBJ2-7; v_call: TRBV21-1; cdr3_nt: TGTGCCAGCAGCAACTTCCTCGTCGGCTACGAGCAGTACTTC; cdr3_aa: CASSNFLVGYEQYF
clone_size: once; d_call: -; j_call: TRBJ2-1; v_call: TRBV10-3; cdr3_nt: TGTGCCATCAGTGTTAGGGTGGACAATGAGCAGTTCTTC; cdr3_aa: CAISVRVDNEQFF
clone_size: -; d_call: -; j_call: TRBJ2-7; v_call: TRBV7-6; cdr3_nt: TGTGCCAGCAGCTTAGCGCGAGGATCCCCGGGGTTATCGGGCGAGCAGTACTTC; cdr3_aa: CASSLARGSPGLSGEQYF
clone_size: -; d_call: -; j_call: TRBJ1-1; v_call: TRBV6-5; cdr3_nt: TGTGCCAGCAGTTACGGGAGGAACACTGAAGCTTTCTTT; cdr3_aa: CASSYGRNTEAFF
clone_size: -; d_call: -; j_call: TRBJ2-7; v_call: TRBV24-1; cdr3_nt: TGTGCCACCAGTGACCCGGGGAGGGGGCGGAACGAGCAGTACTTC; cdr3_aa: CATSDPGRGRNEQYF
clone_size: -; d_call: -; j_call: TRBJ1-1; v_call: TRBV19; cdr3_nt: TGTGCCAGTAGTATCCAGATACCCAATGAAGCTTTCTTT; cdr3_aa: CASSIQIPNEAFF
clone_size: -; d_call: -; j_call: TRBJ1-2; v_call: TRBV28; cdr3_nt: TGTGCCAGCAGTGACACTCTTGCTAACTATGGCTACACCTTC; cdr3_aa: CASSDTLANYGYTF
clone_size: -; d_call: TRBD2; j_call: TRBJ2-2; v_call: TRBV7-2; cdr3_nt: TGTGCCAGCAAAAAGCGGGAGGGAACCGGGGAGCTGTTTTTT; cdr3_aa: CASKKREGTGELFF
clone_size: -; d_call: TRBD2; j_call: TRBJ2-2; v_call: TRBV4-1; cdr3_nt: TGCGCCAGCAGCCAGGGCCCGTTAGCGGGGAAAAACACCGGGGAGCTGTTTTTT; cdr3_aa: CASSQGPLAGKNTGELFF
clone_size: -; d_call: -; j_call: TRBJ1-1; v_call: TRBV18; cdr3_nt: TGTGCCAGCTCACCAGAACAGGGAAACACTGAAGCTTTCTTT; cdr3_aa: CASSPEQGNTEAFF
clone_size: -; d_call: TRBD1; j_call: TRBJ1-3; v_call: TRBV5-4; cdr3_nt: TGTGCCAGCAGCTTTTTGCAGGGGGCATCTGGAAACACCATATATTTT; cdr3_aa: CASSFLQGASGNTIYF
clone_size: -; d_call: -; j_call: TRBJ2-2; v_call: TRBV6-5; cdr3_nt: TGTGCCAGCACCTACACCCAGGTCGCCGGGGAGCTGTTTTTT; cdr3_aa: CASTYTQVAGELFF
clone_size: -; d_call: -; j_call: TRBJ1-1; v_call: TRBV6-5; cdr3_nt: TGTGCCAGCAGTTACATTCTGGACAGTGAAGCTTTCTTT; cdr3_aa: CASSYILDSEAFF
clone_size: -; d_call: -; j_call: TRBJ2-2; v_call: TRBV5-1; cdr3_nt: TGCGCCAGCAGCGTTAGAGTCGCCGGGGAGCTGTTTTTT; cdr3_aa: CASSVRVAGELFF
clone_size: -; d_call: -; j_call: TRBJ1-1; v_call: TRBV30; cdr3_nt: TGTGCCTGGAACAGGGTAGGTACTGAAGCTTTCTTT; cdr3_aa: CAWNRVGTEAFF
clone_size: -; d_call: -; j_call: TRBJ1-1; v_call: TRBV19; cdr3_nt: TGTGCCAGTAAAGTCGGGGACCACACTGAAGCTTTCTTT; cdr3_aa: CASKVGDHTEAFF
clone_size: -; d_call: -; j_call: TRBJ1-1; v_call: TRBV20-1; cdr3_nt: TGCAGTGCTAGTGGTACCCTCAACACTGAAGCTTTCTTT; cdr3_aa: CSASGTLNTEAFF
clone_size: -; d_call: -; j_call: TRBJ2-7; v_call: TRBV5-5; cdr3_nt: TGTGCCAGCAGCTTGGAAGGATGGGGCTACTACGAGCAGTACTTC; cdr3_aa: CASSLEGWGYYEQYF
clone_size: -; d_call: -; j_call: TRBJ2-1; v_call: TRBV9; cdr3_nt: TGTGCCAGCAGCGTACGAGTTAGCTCCTACAATGAGCAGTTCTTC; cdr3_aa: CASSVRVSSYNEQFF
clone_size: -; d_call: -; j_call: TRBJ1-1; v_call: TRBV12-5; cdr3_nt: TGTGCTAGTGGTTTCGGACGGCTTGAAGCTTTCTTT; cdr3_aa: CASGFGRLEAFF
clone_size: -; d_call: -; j_call: TRBJ2-5; v_call: TRBV6-2/TRBV6-3; cdr3_nt: TGTGCCAGCAGTATCCCAAGCCTCCAAGAGACCCAGTACTTC; cdr3_aa: CASSIPSLQETQYF
clone_size: -; d_call: -; j_call: TRBJ1-6; v_call: TRBV19; cdr3_nt: TGTGCCAGTAGTATGCCAGCTTATTCTAATTCACCCCTCCACTTT; cdr3_aa: CASSMPAYSNSPLHF
clone_size: -; d_call: -; j_call: TRBJ1-5; v_call: TRBV30; cdr3_nt: TGTGCCTGGAGTTCATCTCCCGGGGCCCAGCATTTT; cdr3_aa: CAWSSSPGAQHF
clone_size: -; d_call: TRBD1; j_call: TRBJ1-2; v_call: TRBV9; cdr3_nt: TGTGCCAGCAGCGCGGGACAGCCATTAACTAACTATGGCTACACCTTC; cdr3_aa: CASSAGQPLTNYGYTF
clone_size: -; d_call: -; j_call: TRBJ1-1; v_call: TRBV7-9; cdr3_nt: TGTGCCAGCAGCGACGGCCCCGGATACACTGAAGCTTTCTTT; cdr3_aa: CASSDGPGYTEAFF
clone_size: -; d_call: -; j_call: TRBJ1-2; v_call: TRBV5-4; cdr3_nt: TGTGCCAGCAGCTTGGAGGACGACAGGCCATTAAGGGGCTACACCTTC; cdr3_aa: CASSLEDDRPLRGYTF
clone_size: once; d_call: -; j_call: TRBJ1-4; v_call: TRBV10-3; cdr3_nt: TGTGCCACCACGGCGGGGGCAACTAATGAAAAACTGTTTTTT; cdr3_aa: CATTAGATNEKLFF
clone_size: -; d_call: TRBD1; j_call: TRBJ1-5; v_call: TRBV28; cdr3_nt: TGTGCCAGCGGTGGGGTTTTCGGGACAGGGGCAAAGCCCCAGCATTTT; cdr3_aa: CASGGVFGTGAKPQHF
clone_size: -; d_call: -; j_call: TRBJ1-5; v_call: TRBV30; cdr3_nt: TGTGCCTGGAGTGGGGTCTCTCAGCCCCAGCATTTT; cdr3_aa: CAWSGVSQPQHF
clone_size: -; d_call: -; j_call: TRBJ1-1; v_call: TRBV12-5; cdr3_nt: TGTGCTAGTGTTCTCCAGGAGAACACTGAAGCTTTCTTT; cdr3_aa: CASVLQENTEAFF
clone_size: -; d_call: TRBD1; j_call: TRBJ1-1; v_call: TRBV2; cdr3_nt: TGTGCCAGCAGTTGGACAGGGTCTAGCACTGAAGCTTTCTTT; cdr3_aa: CASSWTGSSTEAFF
clone_size: -; d_call: -; j_call: TRBJ1-5; v_call: TRBV6-2/TRBV6-3; cdr3_nt: TGTGCCAGCAGTTACTCGTGGACGGCAAAGAATCAGCCCCAGCATTTT; cdr3_aa: CASSYSWTAKNQPQHF
clone_size: -; d_call: -; j_call: TRBJ1-1; v_call: TRBV27; cdr3_nt: TGTGCCAGCAGTTTACTGGGTAACACTGAAGCTTTCTTT; cdr3_aa: CASSLLGNTEAFF
clone_size: -; d_call: -; j_call: TRBJ1-5; v_call: TRBV4-2; cdr3_nt: TGTGCCAGCAGCCAAGATACGGGTCAGCCCCAGCATTTT; cdr3_aa: CASSQDTGQPQHF
clone_size: -; d_call: TRBD1; j_call: TRBJ1-5; v_call: TRBV5-5; cdr3_nt: TGTGCCAGCAGCCCAACCGGGACAGGGAATCAGCCCCAGCATTTT; cdr3_aa: CASSPTGTGNQPQHF
clone_size: -; d_call: -; j_call: TRBJ1-1; v_call: TRBV29-1; cdr3_nt: TGCAGCGTTGAAACTGGGAACCGACAAGCTTTCTTT; cdr3_aa: CSVETGNRQAFF
clone_size: -; d_call: -; j_call: TRBJ1-1; v_call: TRBV12-3/TRBV12-4; cdr3_nt: TGTGCCAGCAGTTGGGAGCTAGGGACTGAAGCTTTCTTT; cdr3_aa: CASSWELGTEAFF